The 22 T cell receptor beta chains below come from one sample, sequenced in a study of regulatory T cells in long-lasting Graves disease. The TCR beta library used iRepertoire HTBI primers with Arm-PCR amplification of CDR3. Each CDR3 protein gets one entry after TCRdb re-called the multiplex PCR reads with MiXCR. Of approximately 440,000 distinct CDR3 sequences listed, around 15% are singletons. The time point: newly diagnosed GD, antithyroid drugs for less than 3 months. Preparation of the TCR library used RNA extracted from PBMCs. These data also featured in a second study, about T cells in Graves' hyperthyroidism and ophthalmopathy.

Sequencing was performed on peripheral blood mononuclear cells (PBMCs), taken at new diagnosis, from a patient treated with antithyroid drugs. The source of these receptors is a man in his forties with Graves disease.

This clonotype showed up just a few times. V gene TRBV6-2 or TRBV6-3 combines with J gene TRBJ1-1; D call uncertain. The germline gives CDR1 MNHEY, CDR2 SVGEGT. Trimming removed 4 bases at V and 8 bases at J, with 11 bases between. The CDR3 runs 12 residues. CDR3 DNA: TGTGCCAGCAGTTCCGGGTTCGCGGAAGCTTTCTTT. Translated: CASSSGFAEAFF.

In this sample, this clonotype turned up many times. V is TRBV2 and J is TRBJ2-7; tentatively, D is TRBD1 (6 bases). Germline V gene data show CDR1 as SNHLY and CDR2 as FYNNEI. V gave up 6 bases and J gave up 3 bases, with 18 bases separating them. CDR3 length: 15 residues. The chain's CDR3 is CASRSRDNPYYEQYF. DNA for the CDR3: TGTGCCAGCAGGAGCCGGGACAACCCGTACTACGAGCAGTACTTC.

In its sample, this clonotype was seen many times. The J gene is TRBJ1-5, the V gene TRBV2, with D hard to call. Trimming cost V 8 bases and J 4 bases, with 12 bases left between them. The CDR3 has 13 residues. CDR1 and CDR2 (germline): SNHLY, FYNNEI. The CDR3 loop is CASLRDKNQPQHF. The CDR3 DNA is TGTGCCAGCCTTCGTGACAAAAATCAGCCCCAGCATTTT. Full variable domain (rest looked up from reference TRBV2 and TRBJ1-5): EPEVTQTPSHQVTQMGQEVILRCVPISNHLYFYWYRQILGQKVEFLVSFYNNEISEKSEIFDDQFSVERPDGSNFTLKIRSTKLEDSAMYFCASLRDKNQPQHFGDGTRLSIL.

This clonotype came up many times. The chain joins TRBV11-3 to TRBJ2-2; D unclear. This CDR3 has 14 amino acids. Trimming left V 5 bases short and J 6 bases short, with 13 bases between. CDR1 is SGHNT and CDR2 is YENEEA in the germline V gene. CDR3 loop: CASSQPQAAGELFF. As DNA, the CDR3 is TGTGCCAGCAGCCAACCGCAGGCGGCCGGGGAGCTGTTTTTT.

This clonotype was detected only a few times. This chain connects TRBV20-1 to TRBJ2-2; D not resolved. Between the trimmed V and J ends, which lost 3 bases and 0 bases, there was a span of 11 bases. The CDR3 loop spans 15 amino acids. Germline V gene sequence: CDR1 DFQATT, CDR2 SNEGSKA (reference sequence). CDR3 nucleotide sequence: TGCAGTGCTAGTTCGCAAACCGCGAACACCGGGGAGCTGTTTTTT. This codes for CSASSQTANTGELFF.

The chain combines TRBV7-2 with TRBJ1-6, with a tentative D call TRBD1 (6 bases). In germline, CDR1 is SGHTA, CDR2 FQGNSA. This CDR3 comprises 17 residues. V was trimmed by 4 bases and J by 7 bases, leaving 20 bases between them. The CDR3 loop is CASSWIGGGRPNSPLHF. The CDR3, as DNA: TGTGCCAGCAGCTGGATAGGGGGGGGACGGCCCAATTCACCCCTCCACTTT.

This clonotype was seen ten or more times. The chain recombines TRBV7-6 with TRBJ2-1; D is undetermined. CDR3 length: 17 residues. V was pared by 0 bases and J by 0 bases, with 12 bases between. The germline V gene has CDR1 SGHVS and CDR2 FNYEAQ. The CDR3 spells CASSLASSFSSYNEQFF. CDR3 sequence (DNA): TGTGCCAGCAGCTTAGCCAGCTCCTTTAGCTCCTACAATGAGCAGTTCTTC.

A remark on this clonotype: Possible read error: a much larger clone is one base away. The chain recombines TRBV11-2 with TRBJ2-2; no firm D call. V was cut by 1 base and J by 6 bases, with 9 bases left in between. Germline V gene lookup returns CDR1 SGHAT and CDR2 FQNNGV. There are 14 residues in the CDR3. The CDR3 is CASSLVTYAGELFF. The CDR3 DNA is TGTGCCAGCAGCTTAGTGACGTACGCCGGGGAGCTGTTTTTT. The full variable domain, rest sourced from reference TRBV11-2 and TRBJ2-2, is EAGVAQSPRYKIIEKRQSVAFWCNPISGHATLYWYQQILGQGPKLLIQFQNNGVVDDSQLPKDRFSAERLKGVDSTLKIQPAKLEDSAVYLCASSLVTYAGELFFGEGSRLTVL.

This clonotype was counted many times. This rearrangement joins TRBV29-1 to TRBJ2-7, with D maybe TRBD2 (5 bases). Germline V gene sequence: CDR1 SQVTM, CDR2 ANQGSEA. CDR3 length: 14 residues. The V end was cut by 2 bases, the J end by 0 bases, with 11 bases between. The CDR3: CSVESPGSSYEQYF. The CDR3 coding sequence is TGCAGCGTTGAATCCCCGGGGAGCTCCTACGAGCAGTACTTC.

This clonotype was seen a few times. This clone may be a read error of a much larger clone one base away. V gene TRBV7-2 combines with J gene TRBJ2-7; D call uncertain. This CDR3 has 16 residues. The V gene lost 5 bases and the J gene lost 2 bases, with 19 bases spanning the gap. Per the germline V gene, CDR1 is SGHTA and CDR2 is FQGNSA. The CDR3 DNA reads TGTGCCAGCAGCCGCCGAGGACCTGGCAGGCCCTACGAGCAGTACTTC. This encodes CASSRRGPGRPYEQYF.

This clonotype has ten or more counts. The chain recombines TRBV7-3 with TRBJ2-1; tentative D call: TRBD1 (6 bases). The CDR3 sequence is 15 residues long. With 5 bases removed from V and 2 bases from J, the gap between germline ends came to 13 bases. The germline V gene encodes CDR1 SGHTA and CDR2 FQGTGA. For the CDR3, the DNA is TGTGCCAGCAGCCTCGGACAGCCTGCCTACAATGAGCAGTTCTTC. Residues: CASSLGQPAYNEQFF.

For this clonotype: Just one base apart from a much larger clone, this may be a read error. The chain links TRBV3-1 to TRBJ2-7; unclear D gene. CDR3 length: 14 amino acids. CDR1 is LGHDT, CDR2 YNNKEL, per germline (reference sequence). V was trimmed by 1 base and J by 6 bases, leaving 13 bases between them. The CDR3 DNA follows: TGTGCCAGCAGCCAAGGAAAACGGACCGGCGAGCAGTACTTC. Translated: CASSQGKRTGEQYF.

This clonotype was found a few times. This chain connects TRBV29-1 to TRBJ2-1, with D unresolved. The CDR3 extends over 12 amino acids. Germline V lookup: CDR1 SQVTM, CDR2 ANQGSEA. The ends were cut back, 7 bases at V and 7 bases at J, with 14 bases in the middle. CDR3 nucleotides: TGCAGCGGTTCCTCGGGCCGGAATGAGCAGTTCTTC. This translates into CSGSSGRNEQFF.

This chain connects TRBV29-1 to TRBJ2-7; D is ambiguous. V was cut by 4 bases and J by 5 bases, with 12 bases left in between. This CDR3 spans 12 amino acids. Germline V lookup: CDR1 SQVTM, CDR2 ANQGSEA. CDR3: CSVAVGSHEQYF. The CDR3 DNA is TGCAGCGTTGCGGTGGGTAGTCACGAGCAGTACTTC.

The chain combines TRBV18 with TRBJ2-7, with TRBD2 identical over 7 bases. The CDR3 has 17 residues. The V segment lost 4 bases and the J segment 2 bases; nucleotides outside the gene matches: 14. CDR1 and CDR2 from the germline V gene are KGHSH and LQKENI. CDR3 residues: CASSHSPETSPTYEQYF. The CDR3, as DNA: TGTGCCAGCTCACATTCCCCTGAGACTAGCCCTACCTACGAGCAGTACTTC.

The V and J genes are TRBV9 and TRBJ2-7; 13 nucleotides line up with TRBD2. Per germline, CDR1 SGDLS and CDR2 YYNGEE. CDR3 length: 18 amino acids. J lost 7 bases, V lost 4 bases, and 17 bases had no gene match. The CDR3 bases are TGTGCCAGCAGCTCCCGAACAACTGGACTAGCGGGAGTGAATGAGCAGTACTTC. Amino acid sequence: CASSSRTTGLAGVNEQYF.

This clonotype was seen ten or more times. The genes are TRBV29-1 and TRBJ1-1; D gene uncertain. Germline CDR1 reads SQVTM; CDR2 reads ANQGSEA. With 7 bases removed from V and 4 bases from J, the gap between germline ends came to 19 bases. This CDR3 has 14 amino acids. CDR3 nucleotides: TGCAGCGCACGACCGCTTTGGAGGACCACTGAAGCTTTCTTT. Translation: CSARPLWRTTEAFF.

This clonotype was observed a handful of times. This sequence joins TRBV29-1 and TRBJ1-1; 8 bases align to TRBD1. The CDR3 length is 12 residues. With V trimmed by 4 bases and J by 6 bases, 4 bases remained unmatched. Germline V lookup: CDR1 SQVTM, CDR2 ANQGSEA. CDR3 DNA sequence: TGCAGCGTTGGGGTACAGGGGGCTGAAGCTTTCTTT. It yields the protein CSVGVQGAEAFF.

Worth noting for this clonotype: A much larger clone differs by one base, so this may be a read error. The genes are TRBV7-9 and TRBJ2-7, with D uncertain. From germline, CDR1 is SEHNR and CDR2 FQNEAQ (reference sequence). V was trimmed by 5 bases and J by 6 bases, leaving 11 bases between them. This CDR3 spans 12 amino acids. The CDR3 coding sequence is TGTGCCAGCAGCACCCGGAAGTTCGAGCAGTACTTC. Its protein product is CASSTRKFEQYF.

The sample holds many counts of this clonotype. The chain carries TRBV19 and TRBJ2-7; 7 bases match TRBD2. V dropped 5 bases and J dropped 3; count of bases not matched to a gene: 10. The CDR3 has 15 amino acids. Germline assignment: CDR1 LNHDA and CDR2 SQIVND (reference sequence). DNA for the CDR3: TGTGCCAGTAGTTCGGGGTCGGGAGGAAACTACGAGCAGTACTTC. Its translation is CASSSGSGGNYEQYF.

The sample holds a few counts of this clonotype. This may come from a read error, since a much larger clone is one base off. The V and J genes are TRBV5-1 and TRBJ1-6, with a tentative D call TRBD1 (5 bases). Germline values: CDR1 SGHRS, CDR2 YFSETQ. The V and J ends lost 0 bases and 7 bases respectively, with 8 bases between them. CDR3 size: 14 residues. CDR3 protein: CASSLETANSPLHF. The CDR3 bases are TGCGCCAGCAGCTTGGAGACAGCGAATTCACCCCTCCACTTT.

This clonotype has at least ten counts. V is TRBV5-1 and J is TRBJ2-1; D tentatively fits TRBD1 or TRBD2 (5 bases each). CDR3 length: 13 amino acids. The germline gives CDR1 SGHRS, CDR2 YFSETQ. Trimming shortened V by 4 bases and J by 5 bases, and 10 bases separated the two germline ends. The CDR3 DNA reads as TGCGCCAGCAGCGTATGGGGGAACAATGAGCAGTTCTTC. Protein sequence: CASSVWGNNEQFF.